A single T cell receptor (beta chain) is shown here with its context. Its antigen is currently not known. No per-base quality is available; no much larger clone lies one base away. This record comes from a study of T cell responses to AZD1222 COVID-19 vaccine (dated by TCRdb to the early 2020s). Turning to the overall study: A total of 230 to 250 trial participants underwent TCR sequencing, of whom 207 had received two doses of AZD1222 and some 25 had received two doses of the MenACWY control vaccine. Trial participants were enrolled by age into subgroups of 18-55, 56-69 and 70-plus years, and around 150, 28 and 57 TCR-sequenced participants, respectively, were included in these subgroups. What the research found in general, with its limitations: Participants were mostly white British, with more females than males. The authors suggested clonal diversity may have been underestimated. Because no day 14 peak-response samples were available, repertoires were characterized only after the peak T cell response. Conclusions about previously exposed vaccinees were limited because only a handful of AZD1222 recipients were SARS-CoV-2 seropositive at baseline. In the small 56-69-year group, the increase in depth fell short of significance, most likely because of low power. After two AZD1222 doses, both the breadth and the depth of spike-specific TCRs were significantly higher than at day 0 and than in MenACWY recipients. Epitopes outside the regions mutated in the B.1.351 and B.1.1.7 variants were reportedly recognized by nearly half of the unique spike-specific TCRs. Vaccine-associated CD4 TCRs spanned the whole spike protein, with dominant responses in regions 160-218 and 743-854.

The CDR3 regions of human TCRbeta chains were subjected to immunosequencing. The study's processing was this. Repertoire TCRs were checked for matches against a reference library of SARS-CoV-2-specific TCRs that had been generated using the MIRA antigen-specificity platform. Breadth was defined as the fraction of unique TCRs that were SARS-CoV-2-associated. Depth was defined as the fraction of total T cells that were SARS-CoV-2-associated. Using the MIRA data, each spike-specific TCR was assigned both to the spike region to which the TCR was reactive and to a CD4 or CD8 class. Log10-transformed breadth and depth values were compared by one-way ANOVA with Sidak's multiple comparisons tests. TCRdb's version of the immuneACCESS table is confined to in-frame rearrangements and falls short of the full clone set. An unresolved V gene accounts for under half of the shortfall where checked; the remainder is of unknown origin. That table supplies the V and J calls and clone size; D and trimming were determined from the DNA. This sample gives hundreds of thousands of clones in total; around 93% of them show up just once. Together, the top ten hold around 0.57% of the sample.

CDR1 and CDR2, per the germline V gene, are MNHEY and SVGAGI. The junction shows trimming of 0 bases on V and 6 bases on J, plus 11 bases between the germline ends. The CDR3, from cysteine to phenylalanine, totals 15 residues. Only CDR3 DNA is held: 45 bases, read in frame from base 1. The time point label of this sample denotes: about 28 days (+/-7) after the second vaccine dose. Because spike-specific TCR depth and breadth did not differ between the two schedules, AZD1222 recipients who got a second dose at roughly 4 weeks were pooled with those who got a second dose at roughly 12 weeks. Samples from vaccinated people were obtained from the UK trials COV001 and COV002, which included a single-blind randomized controlled phase 2/3 trial of AZD1222 (ChAdOx1 nCoV-19) in healthy adults. For TCRbeta chain sequencing, PBMC samples were collected from trial participants at day 0 and at day 28 after the second dose.

The source of this sequence is an adult who received the AZD1222 COVID-19 vaccine. The receptor chain draws on TRBV6-5 and TRBJ2-2, with the D segment identity uncertain. The source material was peripheral blood, sampled 28 days after the second AZD1222 dose. The DNA reads TGTGCCAGCAGTTACTCGATCCACGGGCCCGGGGAGCTGTTTTTT. It is translated as CASSYSIHGPGELFF.